A selection of T cell receptor beta chains follows, all from one sample in a study of cytomegalovirus exposure and HLA in healthy donors. Only in-frame clones appear in the TCRdb table, and some are missing; sequencing was by immunoSEQ multiplex PCR. The table includes about 190,000 clones, about 77% detected once. Sequencing was carried out using PBMCs. Source of these receptors: a young man in good health and CMV-seropositive. The CDR3 runs from the conserved cysteine through the conserved F or W. Fields, in order: D gene, V gene, clone size, J gene, CDR3 protein, CDR3 DNA. D genes are given only for firm matches. Size is omitted from some rows. Given values are once, few, many or a class for expanded clones.

d_gene: TRBD1; v_gene: TRBV6-5; abundance: .; j_gene: TRBJ2-1; CDR3aa: CASRTGQGYNEQFF; CDR3nt: TGTGCCAGCAGAACGGGACAGGGGTACAATGAGCAGTTCTTC
d_gene: .; v_gene: TRBV30; abundance: .; j_gene: TRBJ1-4; CDR3aa: CAWSEQAINEKLFF; CDR3nt: TGTGCCTGGAGTGAACAGGCTATTAATGAAAAACTGTTTTTT
d_gene: TRBD2; v_gene: TRBV7-6; abundance: once; j_gene: TRBJ2-1; CDR3aa: CASSRLAGLSSYNEQFF; CDR3nt: TGTGCCAGCAGCCGACTAGCGGGTTTGAGCTCCTACAATGAGCAGTTCTTC
d_gene: .; v_gene: TRBV5-5; abundance: .; j_gene: TRBJ1-5; CDR3aa: CASSFQAGGNQPQHF; CDR3nt: TGTGCCAGCAGCTTCCAGGCGGGGGGCAATCAGCCCCAGCATTTT
d_gene: .; v_gene: TRBV5-1; abundance: few; j_gene: TRBJ1-5; CDR3aa: CASSLGGGQPQHF; CDR3nt: TGCGCCAGCAGCTTGGGGGGGGGTCAGCCCCAGCATTTT
d_gene: TRBD1; v_gene: TRBV9; abundance: few; j_gene: TRBJ2-5; CDR3aa: CASTLEGQLQETQYF; CDR3nt: TGTGCCAGCACCTTAGAGGGACAGCTCCAAGAGACCCAGTACTTC
d_gene: TRBD2; v_gene: TRBV11-1; abundance: .; j_gene: TRBJ2-1; CDR3aa: CASSLELAGGHNEQFF; CDR3nt: TGTGCCAGCAGCTTAGAGCTAGCGGGGGGACACAATGAGCAGTTCTTC
d_gene: .; v_gene: TRBV29-1; abundance: .; j_gene: TRBJ2-5; CDR3aa: CSVGGLGETQYF; CDR3nt: TGCAGCGTTGGGGGACTGGGGGAGACCCAGTACTTC
d_gene: .; v_gene: TRBV7-9; abundance: .; j_gene: TRBJ2-7; CDR3aa: CASSLLEVEQYF; CDR3nt: TGTGCCAGCAGCTTATTAGAGGTCGAGCAGTACTTC
d_gene: .; v_gene: TRBV19; abundance: .; j_gene: TRBJ2-3; CDR3aa: CASSIDRSAGDTQYF; CDR3nt: TGTGCCAGTAGTATAGACCGCTCGGCGGGAGATACGCAGTATTTT
d_gene: .; v_gene: TRBV27; abundance: .; j_gene: TRBJ2-7; CDR3aa: CASSFLARTALAYEQYF; CDR3nt: TGTGCCAGCAGTTTTTTAGCCAGGACAGCGTTAGCCTACGAGCAGTACTTC
d_gene: .; v_gene: TRBV25-1; abundance: .; j_gene: TRBJ1-4; CDR3aa: CASSESGVTIKLFF; CDR3nt: TGTGCCAGCAGTGAATCAGGGGTAACTATAAAACTGTTTTTT
d_gene: .; v_gene: TRBV4-2; abundance: .; j_gene: TRBJ1-1; CDR3aa: CASSQRTTNTEAFF; CDR3nt: TGTGCCAGCAGCCAGAGGACAACGAACACTGAAGCTTTCTTT
d_gene: .; v_gene: TRBV6-5; abundance: once; j_gene: TRBJ2-7; CDR3aa: CASSRRDGPYEQYF; CDR3nt: TGTGCCAGCAGTCGGCGGGACGGCCCCTACGAGCAGTACTTC
d_gene: TRBD2; v_gene: TRBV11-2; abundance: .; j_gene: TRBJ2-7; CDR3aa: CASSAGTSGRYEQYF; CDR3nt: TGTGCCAGCAGCGCCGGGACTAGCGGGAGATACGAGCAGTACTTC
d_gene: TRBD2; v_gene: TRBV5-1; abundance: .; j_gene: TRBJ2-3; CDR3aa: CASSPRGSGRLDTQYF; CDR3nt: TGCGCCAGCAGCCCCCGAGGTAGCGGGAGGTTAGATACGCAGTATTTT
d_gene: .; v_gene: TRBV4-2; abundance: .; j_gene: TRBJ2-7; CDR3aa: CASSQAGLFSYEQYF; CDR3nt: TGTGCCAGCAGCCAAGCTGGACTATTTTCCTACGAGCAGTACTTC
d_gene: TRBD1; v_gene: TRBV4-1; abundance: .; j_gene: TRBJ1-3; CDR3aa: CASSQDFRGHRNTIYF; CDR3nt: TGCGCCAGCAGCCAAGATTTCAGGGGGCATAGAAACACCATATATTTT
d_gene: TRBD2; v_gene: TRBV9; abundance: .; j_gene: TRBJ2-7; CDR3aa: CASSKGTSGGYEQYF; CDR3nt: TGTGCCAGCAGCAAAGGGACTAGCGGGGGGTACGAGCAGTACTTC
d_gene: .; v_gene: TRBV6-5; abundance: .; j_gene: TRBJ2-4; CDR3aa: CASSQARTKNIQYF; CDR3nt: TGTGCCAGCAGCCAGGCGCGAACAAAAAACATTCAGTACTTC
d_gene: .; v_gene: TRBV27; abundance: .; j_gene: TRBJ1-5; CDR3aa: CASSLHGLGQPQHF; CDR3nt: TGTGCCAGCAGTTTGCACGGACTGGGTCAGCCCCAGCATTTT
d_gene: .; v_gene: TRBV4-3; abundance: .; j_gene: TRBJ2-7; CDR3aa: CASSPHPGYEQYF; CDR3nt: TGCGCCAGCAGTCCTCACCCAGGCTACGAGCAGTACTTC
d_gene: .; v_gene: TRBV27; abundance: .; j_gene: TRBJ2-2; CDR3aa: CASRGDWGGVDYTGELFF; CDR3nt: TGTGCCAGCAGAGGGGATTGGGGAGGAGTCGATTACACCGGGGAGCTGTTTTTT
d_gene: TRBD2; v_gene: TRBV6-1; abundance: .; j_gene: TRBJ2-1; CDR3aa: CASSEAIAGDYNEQFF; CDR3nt: TGTGCCAGCAGTGAAGCAATAGCGGGAGATTACAATGAGCAGTTCTTC
d_gene: TRBD1; v_gene: TRBV28; abundance: .; j_gene: TRBJ2-7; CDR3aa: CASSLTGFYEQYF; CDR3nt: TGTGCCAGCAGTTTGACAGGGTTCTACGAGCAGTACTTC
d_gene: .; v_gene: TRBV19; abundance: few; j_gene: TRBJ2-1; CDR3aa: CASSIVAAYNEQFF; CDR3nt: TGTGCCAGTAGTATCGTGGCGGCTTACAATGAGCAGTTCTTC
d_gene: TRBD1; v_gene: TRBV20-1; abundance: few; j_gene: TRBJ2-1; CDR3aa: CSYIIRQGSIF; CDR3nt: TGCAGCTACATAATCCGACAGGGTTCGATCTTC
d_gene: TRBD2; v_gene: TRBV7-2; abundance: .; j_gene: TRBJ2-3; CDR3aa: CASSLALAGGSDTQYF; CDR3nt: TGTGCCAGCAGCTTAGCCCTAGCGGGGGGCTCAGATACGCAGTATTTT
d_gene: .; v_gene: TRBV7-2; abundance: .; j_gene: TRBJ1-6; CDR3aa: CASSPRRASPLHF; CDR3nt: TGTGCCAGCAGCCCTAGGAGGGCTTCACCCCTCCACTTT
d_gene: .; v_gene: TRBV6-5; abundance: few; j_gene: TRBJ2-7; CDR3aa: CASSPGWAGGYEQYF; CDR3nt: TGTGCCAGCAGTCCAGGGTGGGCAGGGGGGTACGAGCAGTACTTC
d_gene: .; v_gene: TRBV18; abundance: .; j_gene: TRBJ1-1; CDR3aa: CASSPRSGMNTEAFF; CDR3nt: TGTGCCAGCTCACCAAGGTCGGGGATGAACACTGAAGCTTTCTTT
d_gene: .; v_gene: TRBV18; abundance: .; j_gene: TRBJ1-5; CDR3aa: CASSPARSNQPQHF; CDR3nt: TGTGCCAGCTCACCAGCGAGAAGCAATCAGCCCCAGCATTTT
d_gene: .; v_gene: TRBV19; abundance: .; j_gene: TRBJ1-5; CDR3aa: CASSITGTGPQHF; CDR3nt: TGTGCCAGTAGTATTACAGGGACGGGGCCCCAGCATTTT
d_gene: TRBD1; v_gene: TRBV7-2; abundance: .; j_gene: TRBJ1-5; CDR3aa: CASSSRPGQGTPQHF; CDR3nt: TGTGCCAGCAGCTCACGTCCGGGACAGGGGACGCCCCAGCATTTT
d_gene: .; v_gene: TRBV4-2; abundance: few; j_gene: TRBJ2-7; CDR3aa: CASSQDLGQGWEQYF; CDR3nt: TGTGCCAGCAGCCAAGATCTCGGTCAGGGGTGGGAGCAGTACTTC
d_gene: .; v_gene: TRBV10-2; abundance: .; j_gene: TRBJ2-2; CDR3aa: CASSEGRGPNTGELFF; CDR3nt: TGCGCCAGCAGTGAGGGGCGGGGGCCGAACACCGGGGAGCTGTTTTTT
d_gene: .; v_gene: TRBV28; abundance: .; j_gene: TRBJ1-2; CDR3aa: CASSLGPPGGYGYTF; CDR3nt: TGTGCCAGCAGTTTAGGTCCTCCGGGGGGATATGGCTACACCTTC
d_gene: .; v_gene: TRBV7-6; abundance: once; j_gene: TRBJ2-1; CDR3aa: CASSLSGVTYNEQFF; CDR3nt: TGTGCCAGCAGCTTATCGGGGGTCACCTACAATGAGCAGTTCTTC
d_gene: TRBD2; v_gene: TRBV4-3; abundance: .; j_gene: TRBJ2-7; CDR3aa: CASSHLRAGGSYEQYF; CDR3nt: TGCGCCAGCAGCCATCTCCGGGCGGGGGGCTCCTACGAGCAGTACTTC
d_gene: .; v_gene: TRBV4-1; abundance: .; j_gene: TRBJ2-2; CDR3aa: CASSQVLGSYSGELFF; CDR3nt: TGCGCCAGCAGCCAAGTGCTGGGGAGTTATTCCGGGGAGCTGTTTTTT
d_gene: .; v_gene: TRBV7-9; abundance: .; j_gene: TRBJ2-7; CDR3aa: CASSSSSDEQYF; CDR3nt: TGTGCCAGCAGCTCTTCTAGTGATGAGCAGTACTTC
d_gene: .; v_gene: TRBV27; abundance: .; j_gene: TRBJ2-5; CDR3aa: CASSSPREETQYF; CDR3nt: TGTGCCAGCAGTTCCCCCCGCGAGGAGACCCAGTACTTC
d_gene: TRBD2; v_gene: TRBV28; abundance: few; j_gene: TRBJ2-3; CDR3aa: CARPQTSGNSDTQYF; CDR3nt: TGTGCCAGACCTCAGACTAGCGGGAATTCAGATACGCAGTATTTT
d_gene: .; v_gene: TRBV4-3; abundance: .; j_gene: TRBJ1-5; CDR3aa: CASSQAHGSNQPQHF; CDR3nt: TGCGCCAGCAGCCAAGCCCACGGTAGCAATCAGCCCCAGCATTTT
d_gene: TRBD1; v_gene: TRBV7-9; abundance: .; j_gene: TRBJ2-7; CDR3aa: CSSSYDSGRGRSYEQYF; CDR3nt: TGTTCCAGCAGCTACGATTCGGGCAGGGGGCGTTCCTACGAGCAGTACTTC
d_gene: .; v_gene: TRBV6-6; abundance: once; j_gene: TRBJ1-2; CDR3aa: CASRRDEEYGYTF; CDR3nt: TGTGCCAGCAGGAGGGATGAGGAGTATGGCTACACCTTC
d_gene: .; v_gene: TRBV19; abundance: .; j_gene: TRBJ1-4; CDR3aa: CASSIQVNEKLFF; CDR3nt: TGTGCCAGTAGTATACAGGTTAATGAAAAACTGTTTTTT
d_gene: .; v_gene: TRBV7-9; abundance: .; j_gene: TRBJ1-6; CDR3aa: CASSLERLGVPYNSPLHF; CDR3nt: TGTGCCAGCAGCCTAGAAAGGTTGGGCGTCCCTTATAATTCACCCCTCCACTTT
d_gene: .; v_gene: TRBV11-2; abundance: .; j_gene: TRBJ2-7; CDR3aa: CASSSDYEQYF; CDR3nt: TGTGCCAGCAGCAGCGACTACGAGCAGTACTTC
d_gene: .; v_gene: TRBV27; abundance: .; j_gene: TRBJ2-7; CDR3aa: CASSFLSARGGHEQYF; CDR3nt: TGTGCCAGCAGTTTTCTCTCGGCCAGGGGTGGCCACGAGCAGTACTTC
d_gene: .; v_gene: TRBV4-3; abundance: .; j_gene: TRBJ1-1; CDR3aa: CASSQDYVGRETFF; CDR3nt: TGCGCCAGCAGCCAAGATTACGTGGGGAGAGAGACTTTCTTT
d_gene: TRBD1; v_gene: TRBV28; abundance: .; j_gene: TRBJ1-2; CDR3aa: CASSSRQGYGYTF; CDR3nt: TGTGCCAGCAGTTCCCGACAGGGCTATGGCTACACCTTC
d_gene: .; v_gene: TRBV10-3; abundance: .; j_gene: TRBJ2-7; CDR3aa: CATTSGLHEQYF; CDR3nt: TGTGCCACTACGAGCGGGCTCCACGAGCAGTACTTC
d_gene: .; v_gene: TRBV9; abundance: .; j_gene: TRBJ1-2; CDR3aa: CASSVGSGRQGGYTF; CDR3nt: TGTGCCAGCAGCGTAGGGTCAGGCAGGCAGGGGGGCTACACCTTC
d_gene: .; v_gene: TRBV29-1; abundance: .; j_gene: TRBJ2-2; CDR3aa: CSVPRDTGELFF; CDR3nt: TGCAGCGTTCCCAGGGACACCGGGGAGCTGTTTTTT
d_gene: TRBD2; v_gene: TRBV5-1; abundance: .; j_gene: TRBJ2-1; CDR3aa: CASSLVGGSYNEQFF; CDR3nt: TGCGCCAGCAGCTTGGTCGGGGGGTCCTACAATGAGCAGTTCTTC
d_gene: .; v_gene: TRBV23-1; abundance: once; j_gene: TRBJ2-7; CDR3aa: CASSHPRTDSYEQYF; CDR3nt: TGCGCCAGCAGTCACCCTAGGACTGACTCCTACGAGCAGTACTTC
d_gene: TRBD2; v_gene: TRBV30; abundance: .; j_gene: TRBJ2-3; CDR3aa: CAWSPTGTSATDTQYF; CDR3nt: TGTGCCTGGAGTCCTACGGGGACTAGCGCCACAGATACGCAGTATTTT
d_gene: TRBD2; v_gene: TRBV4-2; abundance: .; j_gene: TRBJ2-5; CDR3aa: CASSQAERGQETQYF; CDR3nt: TGTGCCAGCAGCCAAGCGGAGCGGGGGCAAGAGACCCAGTACTTC